This T cell receptor (beta chain) came from a study of blood T cell repertoires in COVID-19 (dated by TCRdb to the early 2020s). A note on the overall study: The collaborator samples originated in the United States, Italy and Spain and spanned the acute and convalescent phases of COVID-19. The material from the prospective study consisted of cDNA or gDNA derived from T cells, B-cell-depleted T cells, or PBMCs. The dataset comprised deeply sampled blood TCRbeta repertoires from subjects exposed to, actively infected with, or recovered from COVID-19. The repertoires were made available in a free public database intended to serve as a resource for research on the immune response to SARS-CoV-2. Samples came from the ongoing ImmuneRACE study (first 160 participants) plus 1,254 subjects from 6 global collaborators. The sample metadata nearly always contained a de-identified subject ID, COVID-19 status, age in years and sex. Where HLA class I and class II types were available, the types were taken from metadata supplied by the sample provider, not from assay-based typing. Here is what the overall study found, with its caveats: Clinical and demographic metadata were provided uncurated, with the amount varying by source and participant.

The collaborating institutions used their own protocols to collect whole blood in K2EDTA tubes. Collaborator samples were shipped for TCRbeta analysis as frozen whole blood, isolated PBMCs, or DNA extracted from either sample type. As for this clone: This clone's antigen is unknown. The record has no base qualities; no much larger clone is one base away.

TCRbeta CDR3 regions were amplified from genomic DNA by means of the immunoSEQ Assay, a bias-controlled multiplex PCR. For the original study's pipeline: The number of nucleated cells in each sample was estimated by amplification of reference gene primers within the assay. To quantify the absolute abundance of each unique TCRbeta CDR3 rearrangement, sequence reads were collapsed and filtered. For each sample, productive Simpson clonality was calculated as the square root of Simpson's diversity index over productive rearrangements. In TCRdb, the immuneACCESS table is reduced to in-frame sequences with V and J assigned. These tables do not hold every clone; where another copy was compared, an unresolved V gene accounts for under half, and the others remain unexplained. The DNA gave D and trimming, while V, J and clone size come from that table. The sample contains 75,000 to 90,000 clones, about 80% of them found a single time. Jointly, the top ten make up approximately 12% of the sample.

The CDR3 covers 15 residues, taking in both the cysteine and the phenylalanine. Just the 45-base CDR3 DNA is kept, in frame starting at base 1. Cut back by 2 bases and 4 bases, the V and J ends lie 12 bases apart. CDR1 LGHDT and CDR2 YNNKEL were looked up in the germline V gene (reference sequence). The sequenced sample consisted of peripheral blood. The rearrangement combines TRBV3-1 (or the pseudogene TRBV3-2) with TRBJ2-1; matching of 6 bases hints at TRBD1 as the D gene. The origin of this receptor is a woman aged 40 to 50 with active or convalescent COVID-19. CDR3 loop: CASSQSDRIYNEQFF. The DNA sequence is TGTGCCAGCAGCCAATCCGACAGGATTTACAATGAGCAGTTCTTC.